These T cell receptor beta chains were read from a single sample in a study of T-cell reconstitution after alpha-beta-depleted transplantation in children. TCRdb itself ran the PCR reads through MiXCR, one entry per CDR3 protein. The table lists hundreds of thousands of distinct CDR3 sequences, around 12% of them singletons. The specimen comprised PBMCs, sampled before TCRalphabeta/CD19-depleted stem cell transplant. The receptors were gathered from a girl aged 2 to 9 with congenital amegakaryocytic thrombocytopenia, due to receive a stem cell transplant. The CDR3 runs from the conserved cysteine through the conserved F or W. A D gene is named only where the DNA matches it firmly. Expanded clones get a size class; other rows say once, few or many, or leave the size out.

D	size	V	J	CDR3	DNA
-	many	TRBV20-1	TRBJ2-7	CSAEPDGAFYEQYF	TGCAGTGCCGAACCGGACGGCGCCTTCTACGAGCAGTACTTC
TRBD1	many	TRBV5-1	TRBJ2-7	CASSGTGTYEQYF	TGCGCCAGCTCCGGGACAGGGACCTACGAGCAGTACTTC
-	many	TRBV7-9	TRBJ2-2	CASSLVLAPGELFF	TGTGCCAGCAGCTTAGTTCTAGCCCCCGGGGAGCTGTTTTTT
TRBD2	few	TRBV29-1	TRBJ2-2	CSAEGLAGDTGELFF	TGCAGCGCCGAAGGACTAGCGGGGGACACCGGGGAGCTGTTTTTT
TRBD2	many	TRBV5-1	TRBJ2-3	CASSNYTKTSGRTDTQYF	TGCGCCAGCAGCAACTATACTAAGACTAGCGGGAGGACAGATACGCAGTATTTT
-	-	TRBV5-1	TRBJ2-1	CASSLAYSSYNEQFF	TGCGCCAGCAGCTTGGCTTATAGCTCCTACAATGAGCAGTTCTTC
TRBD1	few	TRBV5-1	TRBJ2-5	CASSPPYGTASETQYF	TGCGCCAGCAGCCCACCGTATGGGACAGCGAGTGAGACCCAGTACTTC
-	many	TRBV12-3/TRBV12-4	TRBJ2-7	CASSTPGPEQYF	TGTGCCAGCAGTACTCCAGGGCCCGAGCAGTACTTC
TRBD2	-	TRBV7-8	TRBJ2-2	CASSTRTSGNTGELFF	TGTGCCAGCAGCACGAGGACTAGCGGTAACACCGGGGAGCTGTTTTTT
-	-	TRBV20-1	TRBJ1-6	CSVPGTANSPLHF	TGCAGTGTTCCCGGGACGGCTAATTCACCCCTCCACTTT
TRBD2	many	TRBV5-1	TRBJ2-1	CASSASLAVNEQFF	TGCGCCAGCAGCGCTTCACTAGCGGTCAATGAGCAGTTCTTC
TRBD2	few	TRBV5-1	TRBJ2-1	CASSLGLAGPIYNEQFF	TGCGCCAGCAGCTTGGGGCTAGCGGGGCCCATCTACAATGAGCAGTTCTTC
TRBD2	many	TRBV20-1	TRBJ2-3	CSAQLAEALTDTQYF	TGCAGTGCTCAACTAGCGGAGGCCCTCACAGATACGCAGTATTTT
-	many	TRBV5-1	TRBJ2-7	CASSSTGSDYEQYF	TGCGCCAGCAGCTCTACGGGTTCCGACTACGAGCAGTACTTC
-	many	TRBV30	TRBJ2-7	CAWLSRVPDEQYF	TGTGCCTGGCTCTCCAGGGTACCGGACGAGCAGTACTTC
-	many	TRBV28	TRBJ2-2	CASSFGFGGELFF	TGTGCCAGCAGTTTTGGGTTCGGCGGGGAGCTGTTTTTT
-	many	TRBV5-1	TRBJ1-1	CASSLAGLTEAFF	TGCGCCAGCAGCTTGGCAGGGTTGACTGAAGCTTTCTTT
-	few	TRBV28	TRBJ1-5	CASSWDLSSNQPQHF	TGTGCCAGCAGCTGGGACCTTTCTAGCAATCAGCCCCAGCATTTT
-	many	TRBV29-1	TRBJ2-1	CSVRGRLAEHNEQFF	TGCAGCGTTAGGGGGCGGCTAGCGGAGCACAATGAGCAGTTCTTC
-	-	TRBV11-1	TRBJ2-7	CAFCLTGTATSYEQYF	TGTGCCTTCTGTTTGACCGGGACTGCAACCTCCTACGAGCAGTACTTC
-	-	TRBV12-3/TRBV12-4	TRBJ2-1	CASGERGGDEQFF	TGTGCCAGCGGCGAAAGAGGGGGGGACGAGCAGTTCTTC
TRBD2	many	TRBV20-1	TRBJ2-7	CSASWREGLIYEQYF	TGCAGTGCTAGCTGGCGGGAGGGCCTTATTTACGAGCAGTACTTC
-	few	TRBV6-2/TRBV6-3	TRBJ2-5	CASRPAGQETQYF	TGTGCCAGCAGACCAGCGGGCCAAGAGACCCAGTACTTC
TRBD2	few	TRBV7-3	TRBJ2-4	CASSLTCVANWRDAGDIQYF	TGTGCCAGCAGCTTAACGTGTGTAGCTAATTGGCGGGACGCGGGAGACATTCAGTACTTC
-	many	TRBV5-1	TRBJ2-7	CASSFDEQYF	TGCGCCAGCAGCTTCGACGAGCAGTACTTC
-	-	TRBV5-1	TRBJ2-5	CASSLGISTYQETQYF	TGCGCCAGCAGCTTGGGAATATCTACGTACCAAGAGACCCAGTACTTC
-	-	TRBV3-1	TRBJ2-7	CASSLTGTGHYEQYF	TGTGCCAGCAGCCTAACCGGGACGGGACACTACGAGCAGTACTTC
-	-	TRBV7-8	TRBJ2-3	CASIDGGLDTQYF	TGTGCCAGTATCGATGGGGGGTTAGATACGCAGTATTTT
-	-	TRBV20-1	TRBJ2-4	CSATPGLAKNIQYF	TGCAGTGCTACCCCCGGACTAGCCAAAAACATTCAGTACTTC